This entry describes one TCR beta chain. What it binds is unknown. The germline V gene has CDR1 SGHNT and CDR2 YYREEE (reference sequence). CDR3 length: 15 residues. This sample was taken from a study of cytomegalovirus exposure and HLA in healthy donors. Primers included in the PCR were 60 Vbeta and 13 Jbeta primers. Clones were read by immunoSEQ multiplex PCR, and TCRdb kept only the in-frame ones, dropping some. The sample consists of about 95,000 clones, roughly 80% of them appearing once. Notes on the study in general: It emerged from a later analysis that several of the most significant clusters appeared to be linked to common viral pathogens. The study recorded around 160 TCR beta chains that were cytomegalovirus-associated. The records held CMV serostatus as the only immune exposure information.

All donors participated as healthy donors of bone marrow. The genes are TRBV5-4 and TRBJ2-5; 8 bases are a match to TRBD1. The DNA matches TRBJ2-7 better at its end, which makes the J call doubtful. The receptor's source is a man aged 25 to 40 in good health and CMV-seropositive. The sample was PBMCs. CDR3: CASSLGQGRSYEQYF. The CDR3 nucleotides read TGTGCCAGCAGCTTGGGACAGGGGCGCTCCTACGAGCAGTACTTC.